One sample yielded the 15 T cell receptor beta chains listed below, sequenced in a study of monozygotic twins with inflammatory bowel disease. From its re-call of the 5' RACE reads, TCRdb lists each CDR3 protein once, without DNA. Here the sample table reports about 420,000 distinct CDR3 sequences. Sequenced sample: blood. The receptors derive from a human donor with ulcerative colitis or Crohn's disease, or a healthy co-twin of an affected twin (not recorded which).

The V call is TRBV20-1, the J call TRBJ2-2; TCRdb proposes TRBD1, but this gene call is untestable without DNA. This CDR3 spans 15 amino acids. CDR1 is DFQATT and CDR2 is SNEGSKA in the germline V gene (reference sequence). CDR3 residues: CSAREKYREAGELFF.

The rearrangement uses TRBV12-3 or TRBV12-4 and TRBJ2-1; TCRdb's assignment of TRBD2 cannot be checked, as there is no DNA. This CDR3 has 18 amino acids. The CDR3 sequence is CASSRTSGSEVNYNEQFF.

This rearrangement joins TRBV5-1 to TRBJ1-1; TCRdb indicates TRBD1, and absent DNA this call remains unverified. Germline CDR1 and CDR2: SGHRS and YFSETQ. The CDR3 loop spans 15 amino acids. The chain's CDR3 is CASSLFSGTNTEAFF.

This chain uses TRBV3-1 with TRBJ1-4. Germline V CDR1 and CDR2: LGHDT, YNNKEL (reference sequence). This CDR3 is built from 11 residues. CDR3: CASSPDTKLFF.

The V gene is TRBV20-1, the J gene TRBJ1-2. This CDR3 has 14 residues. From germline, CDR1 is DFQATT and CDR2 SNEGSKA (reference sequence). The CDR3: CSARDRTDYYGYTF.

The CDR3 loop reads CASSPVMTSGGEMGKQFF. This sequence joins TRBV5-1 and TRBJ2-1; the TRBD2 assignment by TCRdb is unverifiable without DNA. CDR3 length equals 18 residues. Germline V gives CDR1 SGHRS, CDR2 YFSETQ.

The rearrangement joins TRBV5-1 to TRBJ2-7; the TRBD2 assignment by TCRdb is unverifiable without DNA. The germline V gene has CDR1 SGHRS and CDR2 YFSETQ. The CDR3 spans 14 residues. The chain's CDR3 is CASSFGTAQYEQYF.

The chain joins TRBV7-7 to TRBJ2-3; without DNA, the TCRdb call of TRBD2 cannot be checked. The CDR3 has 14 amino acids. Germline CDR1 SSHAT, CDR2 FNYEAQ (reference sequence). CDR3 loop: CASSSGGPIDTQYF. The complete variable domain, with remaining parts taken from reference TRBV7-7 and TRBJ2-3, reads GAGVSQSPRYKVTKRGQDVTLRCDPISSHATLYWYQQALGQGPEFLTYFNYEAQPDKSGLPSDRFSAERPEGSISTLTIQRTEQRDSAMYRCASSSGGPIDTQYFGPGTRLTVL.

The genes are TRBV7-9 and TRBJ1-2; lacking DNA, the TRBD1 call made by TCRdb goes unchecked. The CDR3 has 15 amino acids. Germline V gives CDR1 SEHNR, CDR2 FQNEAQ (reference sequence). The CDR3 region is CASSSGQGYGDGYTF.

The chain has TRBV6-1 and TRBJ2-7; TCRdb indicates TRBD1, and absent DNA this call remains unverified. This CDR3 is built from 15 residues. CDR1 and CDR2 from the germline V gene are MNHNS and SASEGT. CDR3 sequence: CASRGSGPTRFEQYF.

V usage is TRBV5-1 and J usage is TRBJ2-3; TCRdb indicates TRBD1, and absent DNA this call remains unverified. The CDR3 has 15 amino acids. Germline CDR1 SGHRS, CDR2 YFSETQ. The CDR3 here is CASSPSGVGGDTQYF. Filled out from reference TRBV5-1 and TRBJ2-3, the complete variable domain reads KAGVTQTPRYLIKTRGQQVTLSCSPISGHRSVSWYQQTPGQGLQFLFEYFSETQRNKGNFPGRFSGRQFSNSRSEMNVSTLELGDSALYLCASSPSGVGGDTQYFGPGTRLTVL.

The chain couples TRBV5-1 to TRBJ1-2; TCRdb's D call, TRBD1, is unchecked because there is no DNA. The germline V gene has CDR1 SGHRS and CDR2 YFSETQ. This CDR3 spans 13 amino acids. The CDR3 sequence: CASSLQGSDGYTF.

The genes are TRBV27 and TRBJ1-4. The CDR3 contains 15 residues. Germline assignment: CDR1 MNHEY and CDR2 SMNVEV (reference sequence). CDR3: CASRGFSTTNEKLFF.

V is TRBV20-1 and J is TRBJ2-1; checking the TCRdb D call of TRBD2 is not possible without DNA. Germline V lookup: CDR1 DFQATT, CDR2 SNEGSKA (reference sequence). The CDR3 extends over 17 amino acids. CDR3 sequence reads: CSAQTKRDSGPGGEQFF.

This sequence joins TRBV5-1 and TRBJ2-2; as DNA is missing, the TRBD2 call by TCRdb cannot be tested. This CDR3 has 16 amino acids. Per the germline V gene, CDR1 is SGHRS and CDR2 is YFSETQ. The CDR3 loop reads CASSPGLADYTGELFF.